These T cell receptor beta chains were read from a single sample in a study of CD8 T cells in Susac syndrome. MiXCR, run by TCRdb on the immunoSEQ multiplex PCR reads, gives a single entry per CDR3 protein. The data contain fewer than 350,000 distinct CDR3 sequences, about 91% of them singletons. Source material: CD4+ T cells from PBMCs. These TCRs come from a human donor with multiple sclerosis. Each CDR3 is given with its conserved first and last residue. A D gene is named only where the DNA matches it firmly. Not every row has a clone size; where given, it reads once, few, many or a size class.

clone size	D gene	V gene	J gene	CDR3 DNA	CDR3 protein
.	.	TRBV12-3/TRBV12-4	TRBJ2-1	TGTGCCAGCACCAGACAGGCCCAATACAATGAGCAGTTCTTC	CASTRQAQYNEQFF
.	.	TRBV5-1	TRBJ1-4	TGCGCCAGCAGCTTGGACCCTGCGACCGTAGGCGAAAAACTGTTTTTT	CASSLDPATVGEKLFF
.	TRBD2	TRBV3-1	TRBJ2-3	TGTGCCAGCAGCCATTGGAGCGGGAGTTTCGGCACAGATACGCAGTATTTT	CASSHWSGSFGTDTQYF
.	.	TRBV19	TRBJ1-1	TGTGCCAGTAGTATCGCGGGATCTCCGAACACTGAAGCTTTCTTT	CASSIAGSPNTEAFF
.	.	TRBV6-2/TRBV6-3	TRBJ2-7	TGTGCCAGCAGTTACGATGTTTTGTGGGGAGCCGAGCAGTACTTC	CASSYDVLWGAEQYF
.	.	TRBV6-4	TRBJ2-3	TGTGCCAGCAGTGCGGGGGCCTTGTCCGGTACGCAGTATTTT	CASSAGALSGTQYF
.	TRBD1	TRBV20-1	TRBJ1-2	TGCAGTGCTAGATTAACAGGGGCCTACTATGGCTACACCTTC	CSARLTGAYYGYTF
.	TRBD2	TRBV7-3	TRBJ2-7	TGTGCCAGCAGCCCTGGGACTAGCATCGACGAGCAGTACTTC	CASSPGTSIDEQYF
.	.	TRBV6-1	TRBJ1-3	TGTGCCAGCAGGATCGAGAGCTCTGGAAACACCATATATTTT	CASRIESSGNTIYF
.	TRBD2	TRBV20-1	TRBJ2-7	TGCAGTGCCGCGCCCCAACTAGCGGGTAAGACCTACGAGCAGTACTTC	CSAAPQLAGKTYEQYF
.	.	TRBV2	TRBJ1-1	TGTGCCAGCAGTGAGGGAGCGGGACAAATCACTGAAGCTTTCTTT	CASSEGAGQITEAFF
.	TRBD1	TRBV7-3	TRBJ1-1	TGTGCCAGCAGCCACGGGACAGGGGAAGCTTTCTTT	CASSHGTGEAFF
.	TRBD1	TRBV6-5	TRBJ1-1	TGTGCCAGCAGTCCCGGGACAGGGTATTCTGAAGCTTTCTTT	CASSPGTGYSEAFF
.	.	TRBV29-1	TRBJ2-3	TGCAGCTCTGGCGGGGATTGGGCAGATACGCAGTATTTT	CSSGGDWADTQYF
few	.	TRBV5-1	TRBJ2-5	TGCGCCAGCAGCTCGTCTTCCGGGTCGGCCCAGTACTTC	CASSSSSGSAQYF
.	TRBD1	TRBV12-3/TRBV12-4	TRBJ1-2	TGTGCCAGCACCCCCGGGACAGGCTACTATGGCTACACCTTC	CASTPGTGYYGYTF
.	.	TRBV12-3/TRBV12-4	TRBJ2-1	TGTGCCAGCAGTTTTTCGGCTAGCGCATACAATGAGCAGTTCTTC	CASSFSASAYNEQFF
.	.	TRBV6-5	TRBJ2-4	TGTGCCAGCAGTTACTCTTGGGACTCAAAGGACATTCAGTACTTC	CASSYSWDSKDIQYF
.	TRBD1	TRBV5-1	TRBJ1-2	TGCGCCAGCAGCGCGCAGACAGGGATTGGGGATGGCTACACCTTC	CASSAQTGIGDGYTF
.	.	TRBV5-1	TRBJ1-2	TGCGCCAGCAGCTCCACGGACACCTCGGAGGGCTACACCTTC	CASSSTDTSEGYTF
.	.	TRBV5-1	TRBJ1-1	TGCGCCAGCAGGTGGGGGACGGGGTACGACACTGAAGCTTTCTTT	CASRWGTGYDTEAFF
.	.	TRBV6-1	TRBJ2-3	TGTGCCAGCAGTGAAATAGGGCATTCGACAGATACGCAGTATTTT	CASSEIGHSTDTQYF
.	TRBD2	TRBV2	TRBJ2-1	TGTGCCAGCAGTGGGATGAGCGGGGGGCAGCAGTTCTTC	CASSGMSGGQQFF
.	TRBD1	TRBV6-2/TRBV6-3	TRBJ2-7	TGTGCCAGCAGACAACTAAGGGGGCGGACCTACGAGCAGTACTTC	CASRQLRGRTYEQYF
.	.	TRBV7-9	TRBJ1-1	TGTGCCAGCAGCGAAACAGGCTTTACTATGAACACTGAAGCTTTCTTT	CASSETGFTMNTEAFF
.	.	TRBV5-8	TRBJ1-6	TGTGCCAGCAGCGACCGGCCGACAGTTTCCTATAATTCACCCCTCCACTTT	CASSDRPTVSYNSPLHF
.	.	TRBV29-1	TRBJ2-1	TGCAGCGTTGGACCAGGCAATGAGCAGTTCTTC	CSVGPGNEQFF
.	.	TRBV28	TRBJ2-7	TGTGCCAGCATCCGGCGGGGCGGCTCCTACGAGCAGTACTTC	CASIRRGGSYEQYF
.	.	TRBV12-3/TRBV12-4	TRBJ1-1	TGTGCCAGCAGTTTCCGTACAGGTGAAGCTTTCTTT	CASSFRTGEAFF
.	.	TRBV6-6	TRBJ2-1	TGTGCCAGCAGTGGGGCGAGAGGGGTGAATGAGCAGTTCTTC	CASSGARGVNEQFF
.	TRBD1	TRBV7-9	TRBJ2-3	TGTGCCAGCAGCCCCACCTGGACAGGGGGTGCAGATACGCAGTATTTT	CASSPTWTGGADTQYF
.	TRBD1	TRBV5-1	TRBJ2-2	TGCGCCAGCAGCTCGATGAGGGGACAGGGGTTCGCCGGGGAGCTGTTTTTT	CASSSMRGQGFAGELFF
.	TRBD2	TRBV19	TRBJ2-1	TGTGCCAGTAGCACCCCCGTTGGCGGGGGTTTGAATGAGCAGTTCTTC	CASSTPVGGGLNEQFF
.	.	TRBV29-1	TRBJ1-1	TGCAGCGTTAGCCCTTTGGGGGGGCGCGTCACTGAAGCTTTCTTT	CSVSPLGGRVTEAFF
.	TRBD2	TRBV7-2	TRBJ2-7	TGTGCCAGCAGCGCACGACTAGCAGGGTACGAGCAGTACTTC	CASSARLAGYEQYF
.	.	TRBV5-1	TRBJ2-5	TGCGCCAGCAGGAGGGAGCCACTGTCAGAGACCCAGTACTTC	CASRREPLSETQYF
few	.	TRBV10-2	TRBJ2-7	TGCGCCAGCAGTGACCAGGCGGGACAGCGAAGTTACGAGCAGTACTTC	CASSDQAGQRSYEQYF
.	TRBD2	TRBV12-3/TRBV12-4	TRBJ2-3	TGTGCCAGCAGCGGGACTACCTTACGAAGCACAGATACGCAGTATTTT	CASSGTTLRSTDTQYF
.	.	TRBV11-3	TRBJ2-7	TGTGCCAGCAGCTTAGTTCTCGTCTACGAGCAGTACTTC	CASSLVLVYEQYF
.	.	TRBV30	TRBJ1-1	TGTGCCTGGAGTGGGTTAGGGGGGGCCACTGAAGCTTTCTTT	CAWSGLGGATEAFF
.	.	TRBV18	TRBJ1-5	TGTGCCAGCTCACTAGGGAATCGGGGTCAGCCCCAGCATTTT	CASSLGNRGQPQHF
.	.	TRBV10-3	TRBJ2-3	TGTGCCATCAGTGGGGACGGGTTTTCCCCAGATACGCAGTATTTT	CAISGDGFSPDTQYF
.	.	TRBV6-6	TRBJ1-2	TGTGCCAGCAGTGGGACGGCTGGCTACACCTTC	CASSGTAGYTF
.	.	TRBV5-4	TRBJ2-2	TGTGCCAGCAGCTTGTCGGTTCGGTCGACGAACACCGGGGAGCTGTTTTTT	CASSLSVRSTNTGELFF
.	TRBD2	TRBV4-3	TRBJ2-1	TGCGCCAGCAGCCAAGAAATAGGGACTAGCGGCTTCTCCTACAATGAGCAGTTCTTC	CASSQEIGTSGFSYNEQFF
.	.	TRBV7-3	TRBJ2-4	TGTGCCAGCAGCCCCCGGCGCGCAGGCATTCAGTACTTC	CASSPRRAGIQYF
.	TRBD2	TRBV9	TRBJ2-3	TGTGCCAGCAGCGGACTAGCGGGAGGCCGGGGCACAGATACGCAGTATTTT	CASSGLAGGRGTDTQYF
once	TRBD2	TRBV29-1	TRBJ2-5	TGCAGCGTTGCCGTCGGGGGGGCCCTAGGGACCCAGTACTTC	CSVAVGGALGTQYF
.	TRBD2	TRBV10-3	TRBJ2-6	TGTGCCATCAGCGAGGGACTAGGGGTATCTGGGGCCAACGTCCTGACTTTC	CAISEGLGVSGANVLTF
once	.	TRBV20-1	TRBJ2-5	TGCAGTGCTAGTTGGTCCCAAGAGACCCAGTACTTC	CSASWSQETQYF